This T cell receptor beta chain was sequenced during a study of control samples from healthy donors and cancer patients. Trimming shortened V by 5 bases and J by 6 bases, and 22 bases separated the two germline ends. Per germline, CDR1 MNHEY and CDR2 SMNVEV (reference sequence). The CDR3 totals 16 residues. The table came from immunoSEQ multiplex PCR; TCRdb's copy has only in-frame clones and leaves some out. The sample includes 85,000 to 95,000 clones, around 90% seen only once; the top ten take approximately 15%. The sample was blood. The TCR was taken from a woman aged 70-85 years in good health. The rearrangement uses TRBV27 and TRBJ1-2; a possible D gene is TRBD1 (6 bases). The DNA of the CDR3 is TGTGCCAGCAGTCCGGAGGTGGGACAACTTCAACATGGCTACACCTTC. Amino acid sequence: CASSPEVGQLQHGYTF.